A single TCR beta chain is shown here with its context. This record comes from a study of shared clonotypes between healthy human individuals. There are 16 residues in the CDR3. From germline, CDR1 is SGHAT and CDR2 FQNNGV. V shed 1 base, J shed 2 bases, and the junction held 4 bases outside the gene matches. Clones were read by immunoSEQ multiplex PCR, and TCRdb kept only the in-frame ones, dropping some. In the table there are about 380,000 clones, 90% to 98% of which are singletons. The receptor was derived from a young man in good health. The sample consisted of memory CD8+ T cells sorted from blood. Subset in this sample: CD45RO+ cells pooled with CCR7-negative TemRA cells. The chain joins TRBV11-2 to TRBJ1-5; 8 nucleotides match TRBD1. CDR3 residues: CASSLGGGQGNQPQHF. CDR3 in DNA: TGTGCCAGCAGCTTAGGAGGGGGACAGGGCAATCAGCCCCAGCATTTT.